Below, 26 T cell receptor beta chains from the same sample are listed, as sequenced in a study of cytomegalovirus exposure and HLA in healthy donors. The PCR had 60 Vbeta and 13 Jbeta primers. TCRdb keeps only in-frame clones here, not all; method: immunoSEQ multiplex PCR. The sample includes around 120,000 clones, approximately 80% of them seen just once. The sample was PBMCs. These receptors were taken from a man younger than 35 in good health and CMV-seronegative.

The CDR3 region is CASSEGWKGDYYEQYF. DNA for the CDR3: TGTGCCAGCAGTGAAGGTTGGAAGGGCGACTACTACGAGCAGTACTTC. This sequence joins TRBV2 and TRBJ2-7, with D maybe TRBD2 (5 bases). Trimming stripped 1 base from V and 3 bases from J, with 16 bases between. CDR1 is SNHLY, CDR2 FYNNEI, per germline. The CDR3 runs to 16 residues.

The chain links TRBV7-2 to TRBJ2-1; tentative D call: TRBD1 (5 bases). Germline V gene data show CDR1 as SGHTA and CDR2 as FQGNSA. Trimming left V 7 bases short and J 7 bases short, with 14 bases between. CDR3 length: 13 amino acids. CDR3 amino acids: CASTPVGQNEQFF. The CDR3 DNA follows: TGTGCCAGCACCCCCGTGGGGCAGAATGAGCAGTTCTTC.

The rearrangement links TRBV9 to TRBJ1-4, with 7 bases aligning to TRBD1. CDR3 size: 18 residues. Trimming took 4 bases from V and 3 from J; bases not matched to a gene: 15. The germline V gene encodes CDR1 SGDLS and CDR2 YYNGEE. The CDR3, as DNA: TGTGCCAGCAGCCCGAGCCAAGCAGGGACAGCTTCTAATGAAAAACTGTTTTTT. Amino acids: CASSPSQAGTASNEKLFF.

The chain links TRBV6-5 to TRBJ1-1, with D perhaps TRBD1 (5 bases). The V end lost 7 bases, the J end lost 1 base, and 13 bases lay between the germline ends. The V gene's germline CDR1 is MNHEY and CDR2 SVGAGI. CDR3 length: 14 amino acids. The CDR3 region has the DNA TGTGCCAGCAAAGGGGCCGGGTGGAACACTGAAGCTTTCTTT. Residues: CASKGAGWNTEAFF.

The V call is TRBV2, the J call TRBJ2-5; D is uncertain. V was pared by 6 bases and J by 2 bases, with 13 bases between. The CDR3 is made up of 14 amino acids. The V gene's germline CDR1 is SNHLY and CDR2 FYNNEI. In DNA form, the CDR3 reads TGTGCCAGCAGGAGAGAGATACGACAAGAGACCCAGTACTTC. As protein: CASRREIRQETQYF.

V gene TRBV6-1 combines with J gene TRBJ2-1; D may be TRBD1 (6 bases). The ends were cut back, 5 bases at V and 3 bases at J, with 8 bases in the middle. CDR1 and CDR2 (germline): MNHNS, SASEGT. This CDR3 spans 13 amino acids. The chain's CDR3 is CASSTGIYNEQFF. CDR3 bases: TGTGCCAGCAGTACAGGGATCTACAATGAGCAGTTCTTC.

This sequence joins TRBV7-9 and TRBJ2-5, with 12 positions matching TRBD2. The CDR3 length is 16 residues. Germline V CDR1 and CDR2: SEHNR, FQNEAQ (reference sequence). With V trimmed by 5 bases and J by 6 bases, 10 bases remained unmatched. As DNA, the CDR3 is TGTGCCAGCAGCCCTATATCCCTAGCGGGGGGGCAGACCCAGTACTTC. It yields the protein CASSPISLAGGQTQYF.

The genes are TRBV6-5 and TRBJ2-7, with D tentatively TRBD2 (5 bases). With 6 bases removed from V and 4 bases from J, the gap between germline ends came to 13 bases. There are 13 residues in the CDR3. CDR1 is MNHEY and CDR2 is SVGAGI in the germline V gene. The CDR3 DNA reads as TGTGCCAGCAGCTCTCTAGCCTTTTACGAGCAGTACTTC. Translated, it gives CASSSLAFYEQYF.

The chain couples TRBV28 to TRBJ1-1, with 8 bases aligning to TRBD1. Unmatched junction bases numbered 3, after V lost 6 bases and J lost 3 bases. CDR3 length equals 13 residues. CDR1 is MDHEN and CDR2 is SYDVKM in the germline V gene. In DNA form, the CDR3 reads TGTGCCAGCAGAAAGGACAGGGACACTGAAGCTTTCTTT. This sequence encodes CASRKDRDTEAFF. Together with reference TRBV28 and TRBJ1-1, the CDR3 gives the full variable domain: DVKVTQSSRYLVKRTGEKVFLECVQDMDHENMFWYRQDPGLGLRLIYFSYDVKMKEKGDIPEGYSVSREKKERFSLILESASTNQTSMYLCASRKDRDTEAFFGQGTRLTVV.

CDR3 region: CASSPSPYEQYF. The CDR3 DNA reads TGTGCCAGCTCACCTAGCCCCTACGAGCAGTACTTC. The rearrangement links TRBV18 to TRBJ2-7, with D uncertain. V lost 3 bases and J lost 2, with 5 bases in between. CDR3 length: 12 residues. Germline CDR1 reads KGHSH; CDR2 reads LQKENI. Drawing the rest from reference TRBV18 and TRBJ2-7, the complete variable domain is NAGVMQNPRHLVRRRGQEARLRCSPMKGHSHVYWYRQLPEEGLKFMVYLQKENIIDESGMPKERFSAEFPKEGPSILRIQQVVRGDSAAYFCASSPSPYEQYFGPGTRLTVT.

This rearrangement joins TRBV5-4 to TRBJ2-3; D gene unclear. Trimming shortened V by 0 bases and J by 3 bases, and 14 bases separated the two germline ends. The CDR3 is made up of 16 amino acids. Per germline, CDR1 SGHNT and CDR2 YYREEE (reference sequence). CDR3 nucleotide sequence: TGTGCCAGCAGCTTGGAATCGGTCCTCCCTACAGATACGCAGTATTTT. Encoded protein: CASSLESVLPTDTQYF. The variable domain in full, completed from reference TRBV5-4 and TRBJ2-3, reads ETGVTQSPTHLIKTRGQQVTLRCSSQSGHNTVSWYQQALGQGPQFIFQYYREEENGRGNFPPRFSGLQFPNYSSELNVNALELDDSALYLCASSLESVLPTDTQYFGPGTRLTVL.

This sequence joins TRBV6-1 and TRBJ2-7, with D unresolved. V lost 4 bases and J 7 bases, leaving 8 bases between the germline ends. Germline V lookup: CDR1 MNHNS, CDR2 SASEGT. This CDR3 is 11 amino acids long. The CDR3: CASSGALEQYF. CDR3 sequence (DNA): TGTGCCAGCAGTGGGGCCCTTGAGCAGTACTTC.

The chain recombines TRBV4-1 with TRBJ2-5, with D maybe TRBD1 (6 bases). Germline V gene sequence: CDR1 MGHRA, CDR2 YSYEKL. V lost 0 bases and J 0 bases, leaving 14 bases between the germline ends. The CDR3 is 17 residues long. The CDR3 DNA is TGCGCCAGCAGCCAAGAAGGGGGAAACAGGTACCAAGAGACCCAGTACTTC. Translated: CASSQEGGNRYQETQYF.

This chain uses TRBV11-2 with TRBJ1-1; tentatively, D is TRBD1 (5 bases). Germline assignment: CDR1 SGHAT and CDR2 FQNNGV. V was shortened by 1 base and J by 4 bases, with 7 bases between the two germline ends. The CDR3 consists of 13 residues. DNA of the CDR3: TGTGCCAGCAGCTTAGTGGGGGGCACTGAAGCTTTCTTT. Its protein product is CASSLVGGTEAFF.

This sequence joins TRBV6-5 and TRBJ2-7; 9 nucleotides align to TRBD1. V lost 2 bases and J lost 4; bases outside the gene matches: 9. This CDR3 has 16 residues. In germline, CDR1 is MNHEY, CDR2 SVGAGI. CDR3 DNA: TGTGCCAGCAGTTACATCCTAAGGACAGGGGAGTACGAGCAGTACTTC. It specifies CASSYILRTGEYEQYF.

The CDR3 region is CASSLSQGTAATQYF. The CDR3 DNA reads TGTGCCAGCAGCTTAAGTCAGGGTACGGCCGCGACCCAGTACTTC. The V call is TRBV11-3, the J call TRBJ2-5; D is possibly TRBD1 (5 bases). CDR1 is SGHNT, CDR2 YENEEA, per germline. V dropped 2 bases and J dropped 7 bases, with 17 bases sitting between them. This CDR3 is built from 15 residues.

CDR3 protein: CASSYSTGFGTEAFF. CDR3 coding DNA: TGTGCCAGCAGTTACTCGACAGGTTTCGGCACTGAAGCTTTCTTT. This chain joins TRBV6-6 and TRBJ1-1; D is possibly TRBD1 (6 bases). The CDR3 is 15 residues long. The germline CDR1 and CDR2 sequences are MNHNY and SVGAGI (reference sequence). V was pared by 0 bases and J by 4 bases, with 12 bases between.

V and J are TRBV4-3 and TRBJ1-5, with D perhaps matching TRBD1 (5 bases). Deletions cut 0 bases from V and 6 bases from J, with 15 bases between. Per the germline V gene, CDR1 is LGHNA and CDR2 is YSLEER. The CDR3 loop spans 16 amino acids. CDR3 region: CASSQDRNRIGQPQHF. The CDR3, as DNA: TGCGCCAGCAGCCAAGATCGAAACAGGATCGGTCAGCCCCAGCATTTT.

The chain employs TRBV30 and TRBJ2-7, with 7 bases aligning to TRBD1. Germline CDR1 and CDR2: GTSNPN and SVGIG (reference sequence). The CDR3 has 14 residues. The trim removed 2 bases at V and 2 bases at J, leaving 6 bases unmatched. CDR3 DNA: TGTGCCTGGAGTTTGGGGACAGCGCCCTACGAGCAGTACTTC. Translated, it gives CAWSLGTAPYEQYF.

The V and J genes are TRBV6-1 and TRBJ2-5; 7 bases are shared with TRBD1. The DNA end lines up better with TRBJ2-7; the J call may be wrong. CDR1 and CDR2 (germline): MNHNS, SASEGT. The CDR3 has 13 residues. CDR3 bases: TGTGCCAGCAGTGAAAGGGGACAGTACGAGCAGTACTTC. Translating it yields CASSERGQYEQYF.

The chain uses TRBV4-3 and TRBJ2-4, with TRBD1 as a possible D gene (5 bases). This CDR3 region has 17 residues. Trimming removed 0 bases at V and 0 bases at J, with 12 bases between. The V gene's germline CDR1 is LGHNA and CDR2 YSLEER. The CDR3 is CASSQDVAGLAKNIQYF. The CDR3 coding sequence is TGCGCCAGCAGCCAAGACGTAGCAGGGCTAGCCAAAAACATTCAGTACTTC.

The chain joins TRBV10-3 to TRBJ1-5, with 7 bases aligning to TRBD1. The CDR3 totals 15 residues. Germline V CDR1 and CDR2: ENHRY, SYGVKD. The V gene end was trimmed by 6 bases and the J gene end by 3 bases; junction bases not matched to a gene: 8. The CDR3 is CAIRDDTGVNQPQHF. The DNA of the CDR3 is TGTGCCATCAGAGACGACACAGGGGTCAATCAGCCCCAGCATTTT.

The sample holds one count of this clone. This chain joins TRBV27 and TRBJ1-2; D may be TRBD1 (6 bases). This CDR3 region has 14 residues. Germline values: CDR1 MNHEY, CDR2 SMNVEV (reference sequence). V lost 6 bases to trimming and J lost 3 bases, with 14 bases between them. The CDR3 reads CASRPVQGYYGYTF. DNA of the CDR3: TGTGCCAGCAGACCAGTCCAGGGGTACTATGGCTACACCTTC.

V gene TRBV6-5 combines with J gene TRBJ1-2; possibly TRBD1 for D (6 bases). Trimming took off 7 bases at V and 0 bases at J, with 15 bases between the two ends. The CDR3 loop spans 15 amino acids. In germline, CDR1 is MNHEY, CDR2 SVGAGI. CDR3 protein: CASIQVRGPNYGYTF. Written as DNA, the CDR3 is TGTGCCAGCATTCAAGTCAGGGGCCCTAACTATGGCTACACCTTC.

The genes are TRBV6-5 and TRBJ2-7; 8 nucleotides line up with TRBD1. The V and J ends lost 4 bases and 9 bases, in that order; junction bases with no gene match: 5. CDR1 is MNHEY and CDR2 is SVGAGI in the germline V gene. The CDR3 spans 12 residues. The CDR3 region is CASSLSGGSQYF. As DNA, the CDR3 is TGTGCCAGCAGTTTGTCAGGGGGCTCGCAGTACTTC.

The CDR3 sequence is CASSVEGQLAGGTDTQYF. CDR3 in DNA: TGTGCCAGCAGCGTAGAGGGACAACTAGCGGGGGGCACAGATACGCAGTATTTT. The chain is built from TRBV9 and TRBJ2-3; 11 nucleotides agree with TRBD2. The CDR3 contains 18 residues. CDR1 and CDR2 from the germline V gene are SGDLS and YYNGEE. V trimming: 0 bases; J trimming: 1 base; junction bases outside the gene matches: 7.